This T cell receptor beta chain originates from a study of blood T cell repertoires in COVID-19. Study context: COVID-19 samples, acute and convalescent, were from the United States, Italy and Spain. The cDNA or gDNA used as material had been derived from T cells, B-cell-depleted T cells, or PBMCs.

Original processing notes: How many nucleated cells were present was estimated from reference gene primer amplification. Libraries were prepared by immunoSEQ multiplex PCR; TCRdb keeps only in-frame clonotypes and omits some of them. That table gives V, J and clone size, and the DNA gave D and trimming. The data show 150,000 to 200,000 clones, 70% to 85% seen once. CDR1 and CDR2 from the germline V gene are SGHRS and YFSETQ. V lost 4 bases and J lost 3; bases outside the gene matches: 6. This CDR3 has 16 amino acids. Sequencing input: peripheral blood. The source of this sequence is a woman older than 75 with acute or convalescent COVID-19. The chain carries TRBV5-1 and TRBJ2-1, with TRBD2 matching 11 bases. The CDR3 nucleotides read TGCGCCAGCAGCGGGGGGACTAGCGGATTCTACAATGAGCAGTTCTTC. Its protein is CASSGGTSGFYNEQFF. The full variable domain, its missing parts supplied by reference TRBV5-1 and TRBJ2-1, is KAGVTQTPRYLIKTRGQQVTLSCSPISGHRSVSWYQQTPGQGLQFLFEYFSETQRNKGNFPGRFSGRQFSNSRSEMNVSTLELGDSALYLCASSGGTSGFYNEQFFGPGTRLTVL.